These 20 T cell receptor beta chains share one sample of origin, sequenced in a study of OX40 agonist ivuxolimab in advanced cancers. Assay used: immunoSEQ multiplex PCR; TCRdb lists only in-frame clones, some missing. The profile shows 42,000 or so clones, 80% to 90% of them singletons. The material sequenced was CD4+ or CD8+ T cells sorted from blood, taken in a trial of the OX40 agonist ivuxolimab. These TCRs come from an adult with an advanced solid tumor such as melanoma, head and neck, liver or kidney cancer.

The chain joins TRBV6-1 to TRBJ2-1; 10 bases match TRBD2. Germline V gene lookup returns CDR1 MNHNS and CDR2 SASEGT. The junction had 6 bases not matched to a gene; V was cut back by 2 bases and J by 11 bases. The CDR3 has 14 amino acids. CDR3 DNA: TGTGCCAGCAGTGAACCCGGACTAGCGGTACAGCAGTTCTTC. Translation gives CASSEPGLAVQQFF.

The rearrangement joins TRBV28 to TRBJ1-2; the D is unclear. V was pared by 3 bases and J by 6 bases, with 2 bases between. The CDR3 is 10 residues long. Germline CDR1 MDHEN, CDR2 SYDVKM. The CDR3 sequence: CASSFNGYTF. In DNA, the CDR3 is TGTGCCAGCAGTTTTAATGGCTACACCTTC.

This chain links TRBV28 with TRBJ2-5; D ambiguous. The ends were cut back, 8 bases at V and 4 bases at J, with 11 bases in the middle. The CDR3 has 12 residues. Per germline, CDR1 MDHEN and CDR2 SYDVKM. The CDR3 DNA follows: TGTGCCAGCCACGCAGTGGGAGAGACCCAGTACTTC. The encoded protein is CASHAVGETQYF.

The chain combines TRBV6-1 with TRBJ2-3, with D possibly TRBD2 on 5 matching bases. This CDR3 is built from 13 residues. Per germline, CDR1 MNHNS and CDR2 SASEGT. With 0 bases removed from V and 6 bases from J, the gap between germline ends came to 7 bases. The CDR3 here is CASSEAREDTQYF. The CDR3, as DNA: TGTGCCAGCAGTGAAGCAAGGGAGGATACGCAGTATTTT.

Only a few counts were recorded for this clone. The chain is built from TRBV27 and TRBJ1-2; a possible D gene is TRBD1 (6 bases). V was shortened by 4 bases and J by 4 bases, with 13 bases between the two germline ends. Germline CDR1 is MNHEY and CDR2 is SMNVEV (reference sequence). This CDR3 spans 14 amino acids. The CDR3 sequence is CASSSSGVSYGYTF. In DNA, the CDR3 is TGTGCCAGCAGTTCGTCAGGGGTCAGCTATGGCTACACCTTC.

V is TRBV28 and J is TRBJ1-5, with D unresolved. There are 12 residues in the CDR3. Trimming pared 5 bases from V and 3 bases from J, leaving 5 bases between. Germline V gene lookup returns CDR1 MDHEN and CDR2 SYDVKM. The CDR3 reads CASSINNQPQHF. The CDR3 region has the DNA TGTGCCAGCAGTATTAACAATCAGCCCCAGCATTTT.

This chain joins TRBV19 and TRBJ2-1; 12 bases line up with TRBD2. Germline CDR1 is LNHDA and CDR2 is SQIVND (reference sequence). The CDR3 length is 14 residues. V was pared by 5 bases and J by 5 bases, with 1 base of the junction left unmatched. CDR3 loop: CASSLAGGNNEQFF. The DNA of the CDR3 is TGTGCCAGTAGTCTAGCGGGAGGGAACAATGAGCAGTTCTTC.

This rearrangement joins TRBV19 to TRBJ2-2, with 7 bases fitting TRBD1. The germline CDR1 and CDR2 sequences are LNHDA and SQIVND (reference sequence). After removal of 6 bases from V and 7 bases from J, the junction contained 8 bases not matched to a gene. CDR3 length: 14 amino acids. In DNA form, the CDR3 reads TGTGCCAGTAGCCGGACAGGAGCTGGCGGGGAGCTGTTTTTT. Translated: CASSRTGAGGELFF.

The V call is TRBV14, the J call TRBJ2-5, with a tentative D call TRBD1 (5 bases). CDR1 is SGHDN and CDR2 is FVKESK in the germline V gene. The CDR3 runs 14 residues. The V gene lost 5 bases and the J gene lost 5 bases, with 15 bases spanning the gap. The CDR3 reads CASSAGARSETQYF. The CDR3 DNA sequence: TGTGCCAGCAGCGCTGGGGCCCGATCGGAGACCCAGTACTTC.

The chain has TRBV6-5 and TRBJ2-3, with D perhaps TRBD1 (6 bases). The germline V gene has CDR1 MNHEY and CDR2 SVGAGI. The CDR3 is 16 residues long. Trimming took off 1 base at V and 0 bases at J, with 11 bases between the two ends. CDR3 bases: TGTGCCAGCAGTTACTTTCCGGGACAAAGCACAGATACGCAGTATTTT. Translating it yields CASSYFPGQSTDTQYF.

V is TRBV2 and J is TRBJ1-1; TRBD1 agrees at 9 bases. Germline CDR1 reads SNHLY; CDR2 reads FYNNEI. The CDR3 is 14 amino acids. J was trimmed by 4 bases and V by 6 bases; bases with no gene match: 6. The DNA of the CDR3 is TGTGCCAGCAGGGGACAGGGATTAGGCACTGAAGCTTTCTTT. It yields the protein CASRGQGLGTEAFF.

The chain recombines TRBV5-4 with TRBJ2-3; 15 positions match TRBD2. The CDR3 runs 17 residues. The V gene's germline CDR1 is SGHNT and CDR2 YYREEE (reference sequence). Unmatched junction bases numbered 11, after V lost 5 bases and J lost 7 bases. The CDR3 region is CASSWTSGGAGGNTQYF. DNA for the CDR3: TGTGCCAGCAGTTGGACTAGCGGGGGGGCCGGAGGGAATACGCAGTATTTT.

The chain uses TRBV5-6 and TRBJ2-1; the match to TRBD2 covers 9 bases. V dropped 2 bases and J dropped 7; count of bases not matched to a gene: 19. This CDR3 region has 19 residues. Germline assignment: CDR1 SGHDT and CDR2 YYEEEE. For the CDR3, the DNA is TGTGCCAGCAGCTTCGGAACGAGCGGGGGGATCCTAAGAGGGAATGAGCAGTTCTTC. It translates to CASSFGTSGGILRGNEQFF.

The rearrangement joins TRBV10-3 to TRBJ2-3; no clear D. V gave up 6 bases and J gave up 5 bases, with 15 bases separating them. Looked up from germline, CDR1 is ENHRY and CDR2 is SYGVKD. The CDR3 length is 14 residues. CDR3 amino acids: CAIREAVGEDTQYF. CDR3 bases: TGTGCCATCAGGGAAGCTGTGGGCGAAGATACGCAGTATTTT.

This clone was seen just once. The chain links TRBV12-5 to TRBJ1-2; TRBD1 aligns across 9 bases. This CDR3 comprises 15 residues. From germline, CDR1 is LGHNT and CDR2 FRNRAP. The junction had 5 bases not matched to a gene; V was cut back by 0 bases and J by 6 bases. The chain's CDR3 is CASGLVQGAQNGYTF. CDR3 sequence (DNA): TGTGCTAGTGGTTTGGTACAGGGGGCGCAGAATGGCTACACCTTC.

The chain is built from TRBV19 and TRBJ1-6, with 8 bases aligning to TRBD1. This CDR3 is built from 14 residues. Germline trimming cut 4 bases from V and 10 bases from J; bases unmatched to any gene: 6. Germline loops: CDR1 LNHDA, CDR2 SQIVND (reference sequence). CDR3 nucleotide sequence: TGTGCCAGTAGTACTACAGGGGGAGAATCACCCCTCCACTTT. It is translated as CASSTTGGESPLHF.

The chain carries TRBV28 and TRBJ2-3; TRBD1 agrees at 9 bases. The CDR3 sequence is 16 residues long. The V segment lost 8 bases and the J segment 1 base; nucleotides outside the gene matches: 10. Germline CDR1 MDHEN, CDR2 SYDVKM. DNA for the CDR3: TGTGCCAGCGGGGTACAGGGGGCTTCTGGCACAGATACGCAGTATTTT. Encoded protein: CASGVQGASGTDTQYF.

CDR3 sequence: CAIAAGGIETQYF. In DNA, the CDR3 is TGTGCCATTGCAGCGGGGGGTATAGAGACCCAGTACTTC. The chain is built from TRBV28 and TRBJ2-5; 9 bases line up with TRBD2. The CDR3 is 13 residues long. Looked up from germline, CDR1 is MDHEN and CDR2 is SYDVKM. The junction had 7 bases not matched to a gene; V was cut back by 10 bases and J by 4 bases.

V and J are TRBV6-1 and TRBJ2-3; 10 bases fit TRBD2. Per the germline V gene, CDR1 is MNHNS and CDR2 is SASEGT. The CDR3 runs 14 residues. With V trimmed by 11 bases and J by 2 bases, 7 bases remained unmatched. The DNA for the CDR3 is TGTGCCGGGAGTAGCGGGGGGAACACAGATACGCAGTATTTT. This sequence encodes CAGSSGGNTDTQYF.

A few counts support this clone. The genes are TRBV2 and TRBJ2-7; tentatively, D is TRBD1 (5 bases). The CDR3 length is 12 residues. Trimming took 6 bases from V and 6 from J, leaving 12 bases between them. Germline V gene lookup returns CDR1 SNHLY and CDR2 FYNNEI. The CDR3 spells CASRLQVREQYF. The DNA for the CDR3 is TGTGCCAGCAGATTACAGGTACGCGAGCAGTACTTC.